This TCR beta chain was documented in a study of blood T cell repertoires in COVID-19. Study in general: Both acute and convalescent COVID-19 samples were obtained from the United States, Italy and Spain. PBMCs, B-cell-depleted T cells, or T cells were the source of the cDNA or gDNA that made up the material.

V was shortened by 5 bases and J by 1 base, with 12 bases between the two germline ends. The CDR3 spans 15 residues. From germline, CDR1 is ENHRY and CDR2 SYGVKD. Under the authors' procedure: Estimated nucleated cell counts came from reference gene primer amplification. Measured with immunoSEQ multiplex PCR; TCRdb has only the in-frame clones, and not every one. Clone size and V and J calls were adopted from that table, with D and trimming inferred from the DNA. Here the sample spans 400,000 to 500,000 clones, about nine tenths being singletons. The receptor was derived from a woman in her 30s with active or convalescent COVID-19. This chain uses TRBV10-3 with TRBJ1-5; D possibly corresponds to TRBD1 (5 bases). The sequencing input was peripheral blood. The CDR3 sequence: CAISTGRESNQPQHF. The CDR3 nucleotides are TGTGCCATCAGTACAGGCCGCGAAAGCAATCAGCCCCAGCATTTT.